Presented here are 26 T cell receptor beta chains from one specimen sequenced in a study of T cell responses to AZD1222 COVID-19 vaccine. This table comes from immunoSEQ multiplex PCR, and its TCRdb copy is limited to in-frame clones, with some not included. The sample consists of tens of thousands of clones, around nine tenths of them appearing once. Sequenced material: peripheral blood, taken on day 0 of AZD1222 vaccination. Receptors originate from an adult in good health.

V and J are TRBV29-1 and TRBJ1-1; 7 bases are shared with TRBD1. The length of the CDR3 is 10 residues. CDR1 and CDR2 from the germline V gene are SQVTM and ANQGSEA. V trimming: 6 bases; J trimming: 8 bases; junction bases outside the gene matches: 3. CDR3 in amino acids: CSVHRGEAFF. CDR3 in DNA: TGCAGCGTCCACAGGGGAGAAGCTTTCTTT.

The V call is TRBV28, the J call TRBJ1-1; D unresolved. The germline CDR1 and CDR2 sequences are MDHEN and SYDVKM. The V end lost 11 bases, the J end lost 5 bases, and 12 bases lay between the germline ends. The CDR3 totals 11 residues. The CDR3 DNA sequence: TGTGCCTCCACGAGGTGGACTGAAGCTTTCTTT. Protein sequence: CASTRWTEAFF.

V gene TRBV12-3 or TRBV12-4 combines with J gene TRBJ1-1; TRBD1 agrees at 7 bases. V shed 5 bases and J 5 bases; nucleotides not matched to a gene: 5. The CDR3 is 13 amino acids. The CDR3 protein is CASSPTGRTEAFF. As DNA, the CDR3 is TGTGCCAGCAGTCCGACAGGGAGGACTGAAGCTTTCTTT.

CDR3 nucleotide sequence: TGTGCCAGCAGGTTACCGGGACAGGGAGAAATTGGCTACACCTTC. It is translated as CASRLPGQGEIGYTF. The chain links TRBV28 to TRBJ1-2; 9 bases agree with TRBD1. J was trimmed by 7 bases and V by 6 bases; bases with no gene match: 12. The CDR3 spans 15 residues. Germline CDR1 and CDR2: MDHEN and SYDVKM.

This chain connects TRBV7-2 to TRBJ1-2; no clear D. CDR3 length equals 15 residues. V shed 7 bases and J shed 1 base, with 16 bases lying between them. Germline assignment: CDR1 SGHTA and CDR2 FQGNSA. The CDR3 DNA reads as TGTGCCAGCACCGCCAGGATTCGGGATAACTATGGCTACACCTTC. It specifies CASTARIRDNYGYTF.

The chain recombines TRBV29-1 with TRBJ2-1; 7 nucleotides agree with TRBD2. The V gene's germline CDR1 is SQVTM and CDR2 ANQGSEA. With 2 bases clipped from V and 10 bases from J, the junction kept 5 bases outside the gene matches. The CDR3 spans 12 residues. The CDR3 nucleotides are TGCAGCGTTGAAAATATCGGGAGGGAGCAGTTCTTC. This translates into CSVENIGREQFF.

The chain combines TRBV15 with TRBJ1-1; D not resolved. CDR1 and CDR2 from the germline V gene are LNHNV and YYDKDF (reference sequence). V was cut by 0 bases and J by 0 bases, with 8 bases left in between. This CDR3 has 15 residues. CDR3 loop: CATSRDRIMNTEAFF. The CDR3 DNA is TGTGCCACCAGCAGAGATCGGATCATGAACACTGAAGCTTTCTTT.

The CDR3 loop reads CASSLQGTTEAFF. CDR3 nucleotide sequence: TGTGCCAGCAGCCTACAGGGTACCACTGAAGCTTTCTTT. The rearrangement uses TRBV7-8 and TRBJ1-1; D might be TRBD1 (6 bases). The CDR3 extends over 13 amino acids. V was trimmed by 5 bases and J by 4 bases, leaving 11 bases between them. CDR1 is SGHVS and CDR2 is FQNEAQ in the germline V gene.

V is TRBV7-9 and J is TRBJ2-5; maybe TRBD1 (5 bases). This CDR3 is built from 16 residues. Deletions cut 4 bases from V and 5 bases from J, with 20 bases between. Germline V gene data show CDR1 as SEHNR and CDR2 as FQNEAQ (reference sequence). CDR3 in amino acids: CASSSPVEGAEETQYF. CDR3 sequence (DNA): TGTGCCAGCAGCTCCCCCGTCGAAGGGGCTGAGGAGACCCAGTACTTC.

The V and J genes are TRBV6-2 or TRBV6-3 and TRBJ1-3, with D tentatively TRBD1 (5 bases). CDR1 is MNHEY, CDR2 SVGEGT, per germline. Trimming removed 5 bases at V and 8 bases at J, with 16 bases between. The CDR3 totals 14 residues. The CDR3 sequence: CASSQGSGVDTIYF. The CDR3 DNA reads as TGTGCCAGCAGTCAGGGATCTGGCGTGGACACCATATATTTT.

The chain carries TRBV28 and TRBJ2-5; tentative D call: TRBD2 (7 bases). Germline-derived CDR1 and CDR2 are MDHEN and SYDVKM. With 5 bases removed from V and 4 bases from J, the gap between germline ends came to 11 bases. There are 13 residues in the CDR3. The CDR3 is CASSQGRVETQYF. For the CDR3, the DNA is TGTGCCAGCAGTCAGGGGAGGGTAGAGACCCAGTACTTC.

V usage is TRBV6-1 and J usage is TRBJ1-5; D not certain. Per germline, CDR1 MNHNS and CDR2 SASEGT. V gave up 3 bases and J gave up 6 bases, with 15 bases separating them. The CDR3 runs to 15 residues. CDR3 protein: CASSDGSLRGQPQHF. The DNA of the CDR3 is TGTGCCAGCAGTGATGGTTCCCTAAGAGGTCAGCCCCAGCATTTT.

This clone came up once. This sequence joins TRBV7-8 and TRBJ1-2; D may be TRBD1 (5 bases). The CDR3 has 14 amino acids. In germline, CDR1 is SGHVS, CDR2 FQNEAQ. V was clipped by 5 bases and J by 5 bases, with 15 bases between them. The CDR3: CASSARDGGYGYTF. The CDR3, as DNA: TGTGCCAGCAGCGCCAGGGACGGAGGGTATGGCTACACCTTC.

This clone was seen more than once but under ten times. V gene TRBV4-3 combines with J gene TRBJ1-1; 8 bases are a match to TRBD1. The CDR3 runs 17 residues. The germline CDR1 and CDR2 sequences are LGHNA and YSLEER. J was trimmed by 7 bases and V by 0 bases; bases with no gene match: 13. CDR3 bases: TGCGCCAGCAGCCAAGATTGGCAGGGGGCAGGACATAGTGAAGCTTTCTTT. It is translated as CASSQDWQGAGHSEAFF.

This clone occurred once. CDR3 sequence: CASSGDNEQFF. Here the CDR3 DNA reads TGCGCCAGCAGTGGGGACAATGAGCAGTTCTTC. The V call is TRBV10-2, the J call TRBJ2-1; D is unclear. The CDR3 sequence is 11 residues long. The V gene's germline CDR1 is WSHSY and CDR2 SAAADI. Trimming pared 4 bases from V and 5 bases from J, leaving 3 bases between.

The CDR3 nucleotides read TGTGCCACCAGTGACCGACTTAACTATGGCTACACCTTC. Its translation: CATSDRLNYGYTF. This chain connects TRBV24-1 to TRBJ1-2; D unresolved. The ends were cut back, 4 bases at V and 1 base at J, with 6 bases in the middle. The germline V gene encodes CDR1 KGHDR and CDR2 SFDVKD. CDR3 length: 13 residues.

The V gene is TRBV5-4, the J gene TRBJ1-2, with D hard to call. Looked up from germline, CDR1 is SGHNT and CDR2 is YYREEE (reference sequence). V was pared by 0 bases and J by 6 bases, with 6 bases between. CDR3 length: 12 residues. The CDR3 nucleotides are TGTGCCAGCAGCTTGGAAAAGGATGGCTACACCTTC. This translates into CASSLEKDGYTF.

The chain links TRBV28 to TRBJ2-5; 8 nucleotides align to TRBD2. The germline V gene encodes CDR1 MDHEN and CDR2 SYDVKM. The CDR3 is made up of 15 amino acids. After removal of 2 bases from V and 5 bases from J, the junction contained 7 bases not matched to a gene. The CDR3 bases are TGTGCCAGCAGTTTAGGAGCGGGGGCTGGGGAGACCCAGTACTTC. Translated: CASSLGAGAGETQYF.

The rearrangement links TRBV20-1 to TRBJ1-1; TRBD1 might be the D (5 bases). Germline V gene sequence: CDR1 DFQATT, CDR2 SNEGSKA (reference sequence). V shed 3 bases and J shed 3 bases, with 20 bases lying between them. The CDR3 is made up of 16 amino acids. In nucleotides, the CDR3 is TGCAGTGCTAGTTACTCAGGGCCGGAGCGCGACACTGAAGCTTTCTTT. Translation: CSASYSGPERDTEAFF.

In this sample, this clone turned up once. The rearrangement uses TRBV9 and TRBJ1-1; D is undetermined. This CDR3 contains 16 residues. Deletions cut 0 bases from V and 4 bases from J, with 16 bases between. Germline CDR1 SGDLS, CDR2 YYNGEE. The CDR3 spells CASSVVGGGLGTEAFF. The CDR3 DNA is TGTGCCAGCAGCGTAGTGGGAGGTGGTTTGGGCACTGAAGCTTTCTTT.

The chain links TRBV28 to TRBJ2-1, with 10 bases lining up with TRBD2. V lost 4 bases to trimming and J lost 4 bases; unmatched junction nucleotides: 4. The CDR3 sequence is 15 residues long. Germline CDR1 and CDR2: MDHEN and SYDVKM. The CDR3 nucleotides are TGTGCCAGCAGTTCGGGACTAGCGAATTACAATGAGCAGTTCTTC. Translated, it gives CASSSGLANYNEQFF.

The chain links TRBV10-3 to TRBJ1-3; TRBD1 matches at 8 bases. V shed 6 bases, J shed 2 bases, and the junction held 3 bases outside the gene matches. From germline, CDR1 is ENHRY and CDR2 SYGVKD. There are 14 residues in the CDR3. In nucleotides, the CDR3 is TGTGCCATCAGAAAGGACAGGGCTGGAAACACCATATATTTT. Its protein is CAIRKDRAGNTIYF.

The chain is built from TRBV5-1 and TRBJ1-5, with 9 bases that match TRBD1. This CDR3 comprises 14 residues. CDR1 is SGHRS, CDR2 YFSETQ, per germline. V lost 4 bases and J lost 6; bases outside the gene matches: 5. The CDR3 loop is CASSPGTGIQPQHF. CDR3 nucleotide sequence: TGCGCCAGCAGCCCCGGGACAGGGATTCAGCCCCAGCATTTT.

The chain uses TRBV28 and TRBJ2-4, with D unresolved. V lost 2 bases and J lost 2, with 10 bases in between. Looked up from germline, CDR1 is MDHEN and CDR2 is SYDVKM. The CDR3 covers 15 residues. CDR3 bases: TGTGCCAGCAGTTTAGTATCCAGCACCAAAAACATTCAGTACTTC. Its translation is CASSLVSSTKNIQYF. The full variable domain, rest sourced from reference TRBV28 and TRBJ2-4, is DVKVTQSSRYLVKRTGEKVFLECVQDMDHENMFWYRQDPGLGLRLIYFSYDVKMKEKGDIPEGYSVSREKKERFSLILESASTNQTSMYLCASSLVSSTKNIQYFGAGTRLSVL.

V gene TRBV10-3 combines with J gene TRBJ1-3, with D possibly being TRBD1 (6 bases). The V gene lost 4 bases and the J gene lost 2 bases, with 6 bases spanning the gap. CDR1 and CDR2 from the germline V gene are ENHRY and SYGVKD. The CDR3 runs to 13 residues. The CDR3 region has the DNA TGTGCCATCAGTGGACAGGCTGGAAACACCATATATTTT. This gives the protein CAISGQAGNTIYF.

In nucleotides, the CDR3 is TGTGCCAGCAGCAACAGGGTGAGCTCCTATAATTCACCCCTCCACTTT. Protein: CASSNRVSSYNSPLHF. J is TRBJ1-6 and V is TRBV4-2; a weak D match, TRBD1 (6 bases). V was cut by 5 bases and J by 0 bases, with 11 bases left in between. The CDR3 length is 16 residues. CDR1 LGHNA and CDR2 YNFKEQ come from the germline V gene.